This T cell receptor beta chain was profiled in a study of cytomegalovirus exposure and HLA in healthy donors. Study background: The Caucasian-associated ancestry cluster contained 81% of the 398 genotyped donors.

CDR3 length: 15 residues. Germline V gene data show CDR1 as MNHEY and CDR2 as SVGAGI. J lost 7 bases, V lost 2 bases, and 7 bases had no gene match. General study findings and limits: Several of the most significant clusters appeared linked to common viral pathogens, based on a later analysis. Most TCR beta V segments were productive about 90% or about 30% of the time in an earlier analysis.

Primers for the PCR totalled 60 Vbeta and 13 Jbeta. Sequencing was performed with immunoSEQ multiplex PCR; in TCRdb, only in-frame clones are kept and a portion is missing. The data hold about 140,000 clones, with around three quarters observed a single time. In its sample, this clone was seen once. The antigen remains undetermined. The specimen was PBMCs. The J gene is TRBJ2-1, the V gene TRBV6-5; 8 nucleotides line up with TRBD2. The source of this sequence is a young man in good health. CDR3 nucleotide sequence: TGTGCCAGCAGTTACGGCCGGGAGGGGTGGAATGAGCAGTTCTTC. Translating gives CASSYGREGWNEQFF.